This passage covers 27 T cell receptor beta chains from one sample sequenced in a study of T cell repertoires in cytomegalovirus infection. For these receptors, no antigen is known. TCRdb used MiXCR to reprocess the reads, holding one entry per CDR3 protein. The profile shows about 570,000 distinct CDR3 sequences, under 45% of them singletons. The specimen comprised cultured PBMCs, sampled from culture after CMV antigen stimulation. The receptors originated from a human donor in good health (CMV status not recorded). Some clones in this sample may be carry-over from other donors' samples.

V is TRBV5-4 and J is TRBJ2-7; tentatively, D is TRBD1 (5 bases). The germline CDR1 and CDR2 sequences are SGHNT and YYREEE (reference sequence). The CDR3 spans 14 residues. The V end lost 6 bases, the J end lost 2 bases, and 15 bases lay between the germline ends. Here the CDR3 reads CASNGARSTYEQYF. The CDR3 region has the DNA TGTGCCAGCAATGGGGCCAGGTCGACCTACGAGCAGTACTTC.

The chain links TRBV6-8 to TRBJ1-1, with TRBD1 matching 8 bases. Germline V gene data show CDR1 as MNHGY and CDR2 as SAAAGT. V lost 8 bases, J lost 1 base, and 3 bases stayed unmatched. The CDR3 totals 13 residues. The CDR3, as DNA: TGTGCCAGCGGACAGGGAGCGAACACTGAAGCTTTCTTT. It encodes CASGQGANTEAFF.

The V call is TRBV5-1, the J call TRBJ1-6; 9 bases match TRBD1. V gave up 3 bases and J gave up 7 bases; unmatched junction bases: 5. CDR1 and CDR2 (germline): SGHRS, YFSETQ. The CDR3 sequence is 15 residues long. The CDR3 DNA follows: TGCGCCAGCAGCTGGGGACAGGGTGACAATTCACCCCTCCACTTT. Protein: CASSWGQGDNSPLHF.

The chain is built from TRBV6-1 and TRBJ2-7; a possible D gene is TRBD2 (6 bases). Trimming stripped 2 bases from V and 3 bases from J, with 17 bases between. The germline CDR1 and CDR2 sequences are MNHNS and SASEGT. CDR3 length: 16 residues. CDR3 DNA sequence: TGTGCCAGCAGTGAATCGGCCTGGGACGGGGGCTACGAGCAGTACTTC. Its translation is CASSESAWDGGYEQYF.

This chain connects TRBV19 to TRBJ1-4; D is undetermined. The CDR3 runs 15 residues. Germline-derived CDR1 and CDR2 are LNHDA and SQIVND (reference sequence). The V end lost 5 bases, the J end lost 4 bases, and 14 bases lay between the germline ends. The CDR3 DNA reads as TGTGCCAGTAGTGGTATGAGCAGCTTTAATGAAAAACTGTTTTTT. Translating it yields CASSGMSSFNEKLFF.

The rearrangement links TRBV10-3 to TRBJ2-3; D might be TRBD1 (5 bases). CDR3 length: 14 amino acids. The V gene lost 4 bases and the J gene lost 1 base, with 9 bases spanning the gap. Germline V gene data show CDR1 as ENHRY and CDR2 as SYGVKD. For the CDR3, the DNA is TGTGCCATCAGTGGACAGCCGGGCACAGATACGCAGTATTTT. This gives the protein CAISGQPGTDTQYF.

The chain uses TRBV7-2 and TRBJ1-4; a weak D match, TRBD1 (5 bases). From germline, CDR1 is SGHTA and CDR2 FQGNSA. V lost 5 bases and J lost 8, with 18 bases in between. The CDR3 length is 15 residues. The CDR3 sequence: CASSDRRGLFEKLFF. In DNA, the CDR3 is TGTGCCAGCAGCGACCGGCGGGGCCTGTTCGAAAAACTGTTTTTT.

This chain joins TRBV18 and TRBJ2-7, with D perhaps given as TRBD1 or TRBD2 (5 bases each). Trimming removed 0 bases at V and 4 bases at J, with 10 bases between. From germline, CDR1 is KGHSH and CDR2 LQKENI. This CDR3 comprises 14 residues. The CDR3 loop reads CASSPPWDEYEQYF. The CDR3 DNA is TGTGCCAGCTCACCACCCTGGGACGAATACGAGCAGTACTTC.

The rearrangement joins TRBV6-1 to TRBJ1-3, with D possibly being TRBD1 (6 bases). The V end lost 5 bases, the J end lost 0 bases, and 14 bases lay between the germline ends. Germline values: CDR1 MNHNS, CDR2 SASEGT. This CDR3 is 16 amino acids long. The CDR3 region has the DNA TGTGCCAGCAGTATGAAACGGACAGCCTCTGGAAACACCATATATTTT. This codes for CASSMKRTASGNTIYF.

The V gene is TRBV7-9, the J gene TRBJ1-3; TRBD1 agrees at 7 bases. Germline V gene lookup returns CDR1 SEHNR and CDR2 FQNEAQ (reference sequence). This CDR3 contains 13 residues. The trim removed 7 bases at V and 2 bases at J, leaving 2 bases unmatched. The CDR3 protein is CASIDRAGNTIYF. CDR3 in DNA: TGTGCCAGCATCGACAGGGCTGGAAACACCATATATTTT.

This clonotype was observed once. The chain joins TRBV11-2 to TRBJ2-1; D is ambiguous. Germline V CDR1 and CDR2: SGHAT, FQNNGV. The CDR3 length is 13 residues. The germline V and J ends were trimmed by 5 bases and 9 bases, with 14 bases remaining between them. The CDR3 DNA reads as TGTGCCAGCAGCGGGGATCGGCTAGGTGAGCAGTTCTTC. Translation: CASSGDRLGEQFF.

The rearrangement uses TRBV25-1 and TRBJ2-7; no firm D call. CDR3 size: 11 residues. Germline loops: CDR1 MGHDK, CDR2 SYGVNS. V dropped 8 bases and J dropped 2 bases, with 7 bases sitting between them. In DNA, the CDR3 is TGTGCCAGCGGCAATACCTACGAGCAGTACTTC. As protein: CASGNTYEQYF.

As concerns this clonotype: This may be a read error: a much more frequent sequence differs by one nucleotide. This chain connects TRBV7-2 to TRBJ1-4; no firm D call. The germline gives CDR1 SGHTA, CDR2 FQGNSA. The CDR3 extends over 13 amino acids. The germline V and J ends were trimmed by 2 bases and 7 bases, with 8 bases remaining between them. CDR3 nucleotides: TGTGCCAGCAGCTTATTGGTGGGTGAAAAACTGTTTTTT. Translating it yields CASSLLVGEKLFF.

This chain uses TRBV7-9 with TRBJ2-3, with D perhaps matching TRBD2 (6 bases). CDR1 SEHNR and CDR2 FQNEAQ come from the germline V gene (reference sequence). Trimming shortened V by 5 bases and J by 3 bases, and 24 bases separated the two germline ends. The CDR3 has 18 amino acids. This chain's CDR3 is CASSPRRPSRGITDTQYF. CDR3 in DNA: TGTGCCAGCAGCCCCCGCCGGCCTAGCCGCGGGATAACAGATACGCAGTATTTT.

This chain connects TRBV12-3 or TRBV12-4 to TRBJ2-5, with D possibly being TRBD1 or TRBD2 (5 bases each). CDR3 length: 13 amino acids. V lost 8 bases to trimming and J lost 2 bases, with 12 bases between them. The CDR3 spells CASGGFPQETQYF. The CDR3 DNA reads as TGTGCCAGCGGGGGATTTCCTCAAGAGACCCAGTACTTC.

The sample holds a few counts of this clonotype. CDR3 nucleotides: TGCAGTGCTAGATCAGGGGGCGGCAATCAGCCCCAGCATTTT. The encoded protein is CSARSGGGNQPQHF. J is TRBJ1-5 and V is TRBV20-1, with 8 bases matching TRBD1. Per the germline V gene, CDR1 is DFQATT and CDR2 is SNEGSKA (reference sequence). There are 14 residues in the CDR3. Trimming removed 2 bases from V and 2 bases from J; junction bases left unmatched: 2.

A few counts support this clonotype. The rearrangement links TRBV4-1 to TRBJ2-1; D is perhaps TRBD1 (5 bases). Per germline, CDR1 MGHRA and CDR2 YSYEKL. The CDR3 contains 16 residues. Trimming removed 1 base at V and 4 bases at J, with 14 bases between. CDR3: CASSQGLGLPYNEQFF. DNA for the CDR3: TGCGCCAGCAGCCAAGGCCTGGGGCTCCCTTACAATGAGCAGTTCTTC.

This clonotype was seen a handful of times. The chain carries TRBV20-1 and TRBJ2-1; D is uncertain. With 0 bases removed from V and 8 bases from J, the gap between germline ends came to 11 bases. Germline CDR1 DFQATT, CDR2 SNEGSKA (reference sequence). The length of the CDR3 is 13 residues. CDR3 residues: CSAREPLFYEQFF. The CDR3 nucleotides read TGCAGTGCTAGAGAACCCCTTTTCTATGAGCAGTTCTTC.

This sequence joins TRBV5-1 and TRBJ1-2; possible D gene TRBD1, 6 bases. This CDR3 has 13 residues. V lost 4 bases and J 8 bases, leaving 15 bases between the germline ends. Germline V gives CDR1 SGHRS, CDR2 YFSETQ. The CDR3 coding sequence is TGCGCCAGCAGCCCCAACAGGGCGCAGGGCTACACCTTC. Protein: CASSPNRAQGYTF.

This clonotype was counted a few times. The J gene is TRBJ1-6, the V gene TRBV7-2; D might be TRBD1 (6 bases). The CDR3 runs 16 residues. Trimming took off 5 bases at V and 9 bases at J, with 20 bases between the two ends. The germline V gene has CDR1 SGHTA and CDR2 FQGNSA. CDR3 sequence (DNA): TGTGCCAGCAGCCTACTTTGGGGGGGCGCTTCTTCACCCCTCCACTTT. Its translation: CASSLLWGGASSPLHF.

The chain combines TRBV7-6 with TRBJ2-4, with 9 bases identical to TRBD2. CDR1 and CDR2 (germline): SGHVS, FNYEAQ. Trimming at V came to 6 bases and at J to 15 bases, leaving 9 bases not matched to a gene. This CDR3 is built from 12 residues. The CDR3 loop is CASREPSGETYF. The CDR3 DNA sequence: TGTGCCAGCAGAGAACCTAGCGGGGAAACGTACTTC. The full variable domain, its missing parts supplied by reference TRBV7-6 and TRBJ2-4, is GAGVSQSPRYKVTKRGQDVALRCDPISGHVSLYWYRQALGQGPEFLTYFNYEAQQDKSGLPNDRFSAERPEGSISTLTIQRTEQRDSAMYRCASREPSGETYFGAGTRLSVL.

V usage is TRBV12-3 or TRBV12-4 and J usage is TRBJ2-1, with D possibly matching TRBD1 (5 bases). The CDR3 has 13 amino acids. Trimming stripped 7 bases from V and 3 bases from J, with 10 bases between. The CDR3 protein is CASTGHRYNEQFF. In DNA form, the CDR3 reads TGTGCCAGCACCGGACACCGCTACAATGAGCAGTTCTTC.

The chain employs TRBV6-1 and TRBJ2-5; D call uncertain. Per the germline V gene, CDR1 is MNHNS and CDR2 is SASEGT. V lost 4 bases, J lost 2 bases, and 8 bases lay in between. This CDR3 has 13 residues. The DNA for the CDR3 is TGTGCCAGCAGTGTCCCAGTACAAGAGACCCAGTACTTC. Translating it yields CASSVPVQETQYF.

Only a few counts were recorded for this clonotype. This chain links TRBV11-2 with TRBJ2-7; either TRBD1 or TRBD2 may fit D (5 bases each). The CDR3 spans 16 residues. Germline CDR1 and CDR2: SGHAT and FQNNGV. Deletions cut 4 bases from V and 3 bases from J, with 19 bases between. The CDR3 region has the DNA TGTGCCAGCAGCTCACTCACTCGGGGCAGCTACTACGAGCAGTACTTC. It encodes CASSSLTRGSYYEQYF.

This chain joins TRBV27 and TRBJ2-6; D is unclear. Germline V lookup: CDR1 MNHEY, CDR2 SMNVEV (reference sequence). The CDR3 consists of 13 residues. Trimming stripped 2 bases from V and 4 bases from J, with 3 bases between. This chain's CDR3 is CASSLKGANVLTF. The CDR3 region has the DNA TGTGCCAGCAGTTTAAAAGGGGCCAACGTCCTGACTTTC.

CDR3 sequence reads: CSAFERDTYEQYF. In DNA, the CDR3 is TGCAGCGCCTTCGAACGGGACACCTACGAGCAGTACTTC. This chain joins TRBV29-1 and TRBJ2-7, with D tentatively TRBD1 (6 bases). The CDR3 totals 13 residues. Deletions cut 7 bases from V and 2 bases from J, with 15 bases between. CDR1 is SQVTM and CDR2 is ANQGSEA in the germline V gene.

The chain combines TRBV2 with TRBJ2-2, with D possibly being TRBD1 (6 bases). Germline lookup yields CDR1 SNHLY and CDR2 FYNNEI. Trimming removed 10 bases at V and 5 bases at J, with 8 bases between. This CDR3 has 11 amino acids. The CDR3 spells CATTGTGELFF. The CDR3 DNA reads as TGTGCCACCACAGGGACCGGGGAGCTGTTTTTT.